The 28 T cell receptor beta chains below come from one sample, sequenced in a study of T cell responses to AZD1222 COVID-19 vaccine. Here immunoSEQ multiplex PCR was the method, and the copy in TCRdb shows in-frame clones only, minus some. The sample lists more than 75,000 clones, roughly nine tenths occurring once. The sample consisted of peripheral blood, taken on day 0 of AZD1222 vaccination. Receptor source: an adult in good health.

The V and J genes are TRBV5-4 and TRBJ2-5; D ambiguous. V lost 2 bases and J lost 4, with 9 bases in between. The CDR3 has 13 residues. CDR1 and CDR2 (germline): SGHNT, YYREEE (reference sequence). The CDR3 DNA is TGTGCCAGCAGCTTCCAATTGGGAGAGACCCAGTACTTC. It yields the protein CASSFQLGETQYF. Looking up the rest from reference TRBV5-4 and TRBJ2-5 gives the full variable domain: ETGVTQSPTHLIKTRGQQVTLRCSSQSGHNTVSWYQQALGQGPQFIFQYYREEENGRGNFPPRFSGLQFPNYSSELNVNALELDDSALYLCASSFQLGETQYFGPGTRLLVL.

The chain couples TRBV5-1 to TRBJ1-6; 7 nucleotides line up with TRBD1. The CDR3 is 14 amino acids. Per the germline V gene, CDR1 is SGHRS and CDR2 is YFSETQ. Unmatched junction bases numbered 10, after V lost 3 bases and J lost 13 bases. The CDR3 coding sequence is TGCGCCAGCAGCTCTGGAGGGGGCCCTACGCCCCTCCACTTT. This encodes CASSSGGGPTPLHF.

This chain joins TRBV11-2 and TRBJ1-6; D unresolved. CDR1 is SGHAT, CDR2 FQNNGV, per germline. The CDR3 length is 15 residues. With 0 bases removed from V and 14 bases from J, the gap between germline ends came to 17 bases. The CDR3 sequence: CASSLDRYEGNALHF. The CDR3 DNA reads as TGTGCCAGCAGCTTAGATCGGTACGAAGGGAATGCCCTCCACTTT.

The rearrangement uses TRBV5-1 and TRBJ2-3, with D maybe TRBD1 (6 bases). Germline CDR1 is SGHRS and CDR2 is YFSETQ. The V gene lost 4 bases and the J gene lost 1 base, with 10 bases spanning the gap. This CDR3 contains 14 residues. The DNA of the CDR3 is TGCGCCAGCAGCAAAGGACAGCGCACAGATACGCAGTATTTT. Protein product: CASSKGQRTDTQYF.

This chain joins TRBV10-3 and TRBJ2-3; 8 bases match TRBD1. This CDR3 comprises 16 residues. Trimming removed 4 bases from V and 5 bases from J; junction bases left unmatched: 11. CDR1 is ENHRY, CDR2 SYGVKD, per germline. The CDR3 coding sequence is TGTGCCATCAGTGCCTCTTCGGGTACAGGGGGAGATACGCAGTATTTT. It translates to CAISASSGTGGDTQYF.

V is TRBV19 and J is TRBJ1-1, with D unclear. V dropped 2 bases and J dropped 2 bases, with 6 bases sitting between them. Germline V lookup: CDR1 LNHDA, CDR2 SQIVND (reference sequence). This CDR3 contains 13 residues. CDR3 protein: CASSIRANTEAFF. The CDR3 bases are TGTGCCAGTAGTATACGCGCCAACACTGAAGCTTTCTTT.

CDR3 amino acids: CASSLPPPGQGEKNTEAFF. As DNA, the CDR3 is TGTGCCAGCAGCCTGCCCCCTCCGGGACAGGGGGAGAAGAACACTGAAGCTTTCTTT. The chain employs TRBV11-2 and TRBJ1-1, with 11 nucleotides matching TRBD1. There are 19 residues in the CDR3. The germline CDR1 and CDR2 sequences are SGHAT and FQNNGV. The V gene end was trimmed by 5 bases and the J gene end by 1 base; junction bases not matched to a gene: 15.

The chain is built from TRBV15 and TRBJ1-1; 7 nucleotides line up with TRBD1. Germline CDR1 reads LNHNV; CDR2 reads YYDKDF (reference sequence). The CDR3 runs 15 residues. V gave up 3 bases and J gave up 6 bases; unmatched junction bases: 10. The DNA for the CDR3 is TGTGCCACCAGCAGGACAGGGATCCCTCTGCCTGAAGCTTTCTTT. Amino acid sequence: CATSRTGIPLPEAFF.

The rearrangement joins TRBV3-1 (or the pseudogene TRBV3-2) to TRBJ2-7; D remains ambiguous. V lost 4 bases and J lost 0, with 7 bases in between. The length of the CDR3 is 13 residues. CDR1 is LGHDT and CDR2 is YNNKEL in the germline V gene (reference sequence). The CDR3 region is CASSRWASYEQYF. CDR3 sequence (DNA): TGTGCCAGCAGCCGGTGGGCCTCCTACGAGCAGTACTTC.

The CDR3, as DNA: TGTGCCAGTTCCCCGGGACAGGTGTCCGAGAGGCCCCAGCATTTT. Protein sequence: CASSPGQVSERPQHF. The chain combines TRBV28 with TRBJ1-5; the match to TRBD1 covers 8 bases. Germline V CDR1 and CDR2: MDHEN, SYDVKM. V trimming: 9 bases; J trimming: 9 bases; junction bases outside the gene matches: 16. The CDR3 length is 15 residues. The variable domain in full, with the rest retrieved from reference TRBV28 and TRBJ1-5, is DVKVTQSSRYLVKRTGEKVFLECVQDMDHENMFWYRQDPGLGLRLIYFSYDVKMKEKGDIPEGYSVSREKKERFSLILESASTNQTSMYLCASSPGQVSERPQHFGDGTRLSIL.

V gene TRBV7-3 combines with J gene TRBJ1-1; D unclear. The germline V and J ends were trimmed by 2 bases and 2 bases, with 9 bases remaining between them. The CDR3 consists of 14 residues. Germline loops: CDR1 SGHTA, CDR2 FQGTGA. CDR3 in DNA: TGTGCCAGCAGCTTACATGCAGGAAACACTGAAGCTTTCTTT. Translated: CASSLHAGNTEAFF.

The chain carries TRBV6-5 and TRBJ1-6; D remains unclear. The V and J ends lost 1 base and 9 bases respectively, with 13 bases between them. CDR1 MNHEY and CDR2 SVGAGI come from the germline V gene. The CDR3 loop spans 15 amino acids. This CDR3 is CASSYWTREASPLHF. CDR3 DNA sequence: TGTGCCAGCAGTTACTGGACTAGGGAAGCTTCACCCCTCCACTTT.

About this clone: The sample carries other DNA sequences with the same CDR3. The gene calls are TRBV30 and TRBJ1-2; 7 bases line up with TRBD1. From germline, CDR1 is GTSNPN and CDR2 SVGIG (reference sequence). The V and J ends lost 1 base and 5 bases, in that order; junction bases with no gene match: 1. The CDR3 sequence is 12 residues long. The CDR3: CAWSAGGYGYTF. In nucleotides, the CDR3 is TGTGCCTGGAGTGCAGGGGGGTATGGCTACACCTTC.

This chain connects TRBV2 to TRBJ2-5; D uncertain. Germline CDR1 is SNHLY and CDR2 is FYNNEI. Trimming took off 4 bases at V and 1 base at J, with 7 bases between the two ends. The CDR3 covers 13 residues. In nucleotides, the CDR3 is TGTGCCAGCAGTGGCGGTTCCCAAGAGACCCAGTACTTC. Translating it yields CASSGGSQETQYF.

In this sample, this clone turned up once. The V gene is TRBV20-1, the J gene TRBJ1-1; D gene unclear. The CDR3 totals 11 residues. From germline, CDR1 is DFQATT and CDR2 SNEGSKA (reference sequence). V was shortened by 2 bases and J by 11 bases, with 12 bases between the two germline ends. The DNA of the CDR3 is TGCAGTGCTAGAATCGGTGGGTCGGCTTTCTTT. This gives the protein CSARIGGSAFF.

The chain links TRBV28 to TRBJ1-4; 7 bases are shared with TRBD1. V lost 6 bases and J lost 8; bases outside the gene matches: 12. The CDR3 is 15 residues long. Looked up from germline, CDR1 is MDHEN and CDR2 is SYDVKM. In DNA, the CDR3 is TGTGCCAGCAGGCCCTGGGGACAGCGAAGGGAAAAACTGTTTTTT. Its translation: CASRPWGQRREKLFF. Variable domain in full (rest from reference TRBV28 and TRBJ1-4): DVKVTQSSRYLVKRTGEKVFLECVQDMDHENMFWYRQDPGLGLRLIYFSYDVKMKEKGDIPEGYSVSREKKERFSLILESASTNQTSMYLCASRPWGQRREKLFFGSGTQLSVL.

The chain is built from TRBV29-1 and TRBJ2-7, with 8 bases that match TRBD1. After removal of 1 base from V and 9 bases from J, the junction contained 8 bases not matched to a gene. The germline V gene has CDR1 SQVTM and CDR2 ANQGSEA. This CDR3 comprises 13 residues. This chain's CDR3 is CSVEAVRGQGQYF. The DNA for the CDR3 is TGCAGCGTTGAAGCCGTGAGAGGACAGGGGCAGTACTTC.

The sample holds one count of this clone. The chain uses TRBV6-5 and TRBJ2-3, with TRBD1 matching 7 bases. Trimming cost V 7 bases and J 2 bases; bases outside gene matches: 6. In germline, CDR1 is MNHEY, CDR2 SVGAGI. This CDR3 has 14 residues. DNA of the CDR3: TGTGCCAGCAATAACAGGGGCCACACAGATACGCAGTATTTT. Translating gives CASNNRGHTDTQYF.

The rearrangement joins TRBV5-5 to TRBJ1-2; D is unclear. V lost 2 bases to trimming and J lost 7 bases, with 12 bases between them. CDR3 length: 13 residues. Germline lookup yields CDR1 SGHKS and CDR2 YYEKEE (reference sequence). CDR3 region: CASSLGRSSGYTF. CDR3 DNA sequence: TGTGCCAGCAGCTTAGGGCGGAGCTCTGGCTACACCTTC.

V gene TRBV15 combines with J gene TRBJ1-1, with D possibly being TRBD1 (6 bases). Germline loops: CDR1 LNHNV, CDR2 YYDKDF (reference sequence). This CDR3 contains 15 residues. V lost 1 base and J lost 5, with 14 bases in between. In DNA, the CDR3 is TGTGCCACCAGCAGAGCTGCAGGGGTGGGTACTGAAGCTTTCTTT. Its translation is CATSRAAGVGTEAFF.

This chain uses TRBV5-1 with TRBJ1-1, with D uncertain. Germline V lookup: CDR1 SGHRS, CDR2 YFSETQ. The CDR3 is 13 amino acids. Trimming shortened V by 4 bases and J by 4 bases, and 11 bases separated the two germline ends. The CDR3 nucleotides are TGCGCCAGCAGCATTACCGGGCGCACTGAAGCTTTCTTT. Translation gives CASSITGRTEAFF. Filled out from reference TRBV5-1 and TRBJ1-1, the complete variable domain reads KAGVTQTPRYLIKTRGQQVTLSCSPISGHRSVSWYQQTPGQGLQFLFEYFSETQRNKGNFPGRFSGRQFSNSRSEMNVSTLELGDSALYLCASSITGRTEAFFGQGTRLTVV.

Here the CDR3 reads CASSLTRQNTEAFF. The CDR3 DNA reads TGTGCCAGCAGCTTAACGAGACAAAACACTGAAGCTTTCTTT. This chain links TRBV7-9 with TRBJ1-1; D unresolved. This CDR3 comprises 14 residues. Trimming cost V 2 bases and J 2 bases, with 9 bases left between them. Per germline, CDR1 SEHNR and CDR2 FQNEAQ (reference sequence).

This sequence joins TRBV7-3 and TRBJ2-3; the match to TRBD2 covers 13 bases. The CDR3 loop spans 16 amino acids. After removal of 5 bases from V and 5 bases from J, the junction contained 7 bases not matched to a gene. CDR1 and CDR2 from the germline V gene are SGHTA and FQGTGA. CDR3 loop: CASSPGLAGAGDTQYF. CDR3 DNA: TGTGCCAGCAGCCCCGGACTAGCGGGGGCGGGAGATACGCAGTATTTT.

The chain joins TRBV18 to TRBJ1-2; tentatively, D is TRBD1 (6 bases). The CDR3 length is 16 residues. Germline V gives CDR1 KGHSH, CDR2 LQKENI. V lost 2 bases to trimming and J lost 8 bases, with 21 bases between them. CDR3 sequence: CASSPITQGRGEGYTF. The CDR3 region has the DNA TGTGCCAGCTCACCAATTACACAGGGTCGTGGAGAGGGCTACACCTTC.

The chain employs TRBV7-8 and TRBJ1-5; 7 bases are a match to TRBD1. Germline CDR1 and CDR2: SGHVS and FQNEAQ. The junction had 7 bases not matched to a gene; V was cut back by 1 base and J by 4 bases. This CDR3 has 16 residues. For the CDR3, the DNA is TGTGCCAGCAGCTTAGGGTGGGACAGCCCGAATCAGCCCCAGCATTTT. It translates to CASSLGWDSPNQPQHF.

The V and J genes are TRBV14 and TRBJ1-1, with a possible D match to TRBD1 (5 bases). Trimming took off 3 bases at V and 5 bases at J, with 13 bases between the two ends. The CDR3 is 14 amino acids. CDR1 is SGHDN, CDR2 FVKESK, per germline. This chain's CDR3 is CASSQSAAGTEAFF. The CDR3, as DNA: TGTGCCAGCAGCCAGTCGGCCGCAGGGACTGAAGCTTTCTTT.

This sequence joins TRBV7-9 and TRBJ1-1; TRBD1 matches at 7 bases. Germline CDR1 and CDR2: SEHNR and FQNEAQ (reference sequence). This CDR3 is 14 amino acids long. J lost 5 bases, V lost 4 bases, and 7 bases had no gene match. CDR3 DNA: TGTGCCAGCAGCTCCCAAGGGGGCGCGACTGAAGCTTTCTTT. Translated, it gives CASSSQGGATEAFF.

This chain joins TRBV7-6 and TRBJ1-1; D gene uncertain. V was clipped by 5 bases and J by 4 bases, with 11 bases between them. The CDR3 covers 13 residues. CDR1 is SGHVS and CDR2 is FNYEAQ in the germline V gene. CDR3 amino acids: CASSGGTVTEAFF. The CDR3 bases are TGTGCCAGCAGCGGAGGAACGGTCACTGAAGCTTTCTTT.